This T cell receptor beta chain was observed in a study of tumor-infiltrating lymphocytes in primary liver carcinoma. CDR3 length: 16 amino acids. Germline-derived CDR1 and CDR2 are SGHNT and YYREEE (reference sequence). Between the trimmed V and J ends, which lost 4 bases and 0 bases, there was a span of 11 bases. For blood RNA, unsorted whole blood served as the source, and germline DNA was extracted too. A primer in the constant region served to generate TCR beta cDNA from roughly 550 ng of total RNA. Nested multiplex PCR, run for three rounds with slightly modified ARM-PCR, yielded TCR beta libraries. Amplification in the first two PCR rounds was performed using TRBV1-TRBV30 forward primers and a C-beta reverse primer for 10 cycles each. TCRdb reprocessed the multiplex PCR reads via MiXCR and lists one record per CDR3 protein. This table has 320,000 or so distinct CDR3 sequences, 50% to 70% appearing once.

The rearrangement joins TRBV5-4 to TRBJ2-6; D is unresolved. Sequencing was carried out using peripheral blood. The source is a man aged 35-49 years with primary liver carcinoma and hepatitis B virus infection. The CDR3 region has the DNA TGTGCCAGCAGCCGATTTGAAAACTCTGGGGCCAACGTCCTGACTTTC. The encoded protein is CASSRFENSGANVLTF.